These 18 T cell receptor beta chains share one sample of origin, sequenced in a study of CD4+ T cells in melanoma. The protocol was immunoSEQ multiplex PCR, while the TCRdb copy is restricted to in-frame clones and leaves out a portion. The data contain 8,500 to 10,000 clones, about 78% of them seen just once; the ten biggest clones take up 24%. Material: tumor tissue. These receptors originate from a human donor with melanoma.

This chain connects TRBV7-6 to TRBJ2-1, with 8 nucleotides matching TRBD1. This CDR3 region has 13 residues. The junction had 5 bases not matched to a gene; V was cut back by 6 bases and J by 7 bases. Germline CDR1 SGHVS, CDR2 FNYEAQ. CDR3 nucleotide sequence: TGTGCCAGCAGTTCCTACAGGGGGAATGAGCAGTTCTTC. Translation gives CASSSYRGNEQFF.

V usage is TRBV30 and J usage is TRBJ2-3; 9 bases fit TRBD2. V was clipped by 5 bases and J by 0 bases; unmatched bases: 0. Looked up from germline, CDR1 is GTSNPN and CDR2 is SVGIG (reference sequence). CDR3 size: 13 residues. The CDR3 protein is CAWLAGSTDTQYF. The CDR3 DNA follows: TGTGCCTGGCTAGCGGGAAGCACAGATACGCAGTATTTT.

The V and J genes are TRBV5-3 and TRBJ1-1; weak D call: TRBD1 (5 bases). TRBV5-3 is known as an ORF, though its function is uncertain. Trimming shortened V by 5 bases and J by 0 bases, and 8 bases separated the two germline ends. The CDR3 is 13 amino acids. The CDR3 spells CARRPGLNTEAFF. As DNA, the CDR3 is TGTGCCAGAAGACCAGGGTTGAACACTGAAGCTTTCTTT.

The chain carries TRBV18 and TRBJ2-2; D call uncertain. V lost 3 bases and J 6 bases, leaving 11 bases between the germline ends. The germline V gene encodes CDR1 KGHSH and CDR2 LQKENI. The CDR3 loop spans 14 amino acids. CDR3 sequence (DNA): TGTGCCAGCTCACCCCCAGAATGGGCCGGGGAGCTGTTTTTT. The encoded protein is CASSPPEWAGELFF.

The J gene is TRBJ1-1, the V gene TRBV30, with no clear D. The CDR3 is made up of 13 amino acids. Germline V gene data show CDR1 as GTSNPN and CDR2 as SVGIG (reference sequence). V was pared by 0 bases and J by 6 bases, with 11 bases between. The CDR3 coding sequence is TGTGCCTGGAGTGTAGGAAGTTTCTCTGAAGCTTTCTTT. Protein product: CAWSVGSFSEAFF.

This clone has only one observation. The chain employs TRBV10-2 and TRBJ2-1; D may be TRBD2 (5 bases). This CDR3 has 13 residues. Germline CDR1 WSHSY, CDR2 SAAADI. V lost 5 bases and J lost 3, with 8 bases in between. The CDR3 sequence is CASSRTDYNEQFF. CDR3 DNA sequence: TGCGCCAGCAGTCGGACTGACTACAATGAGCAGTTCTTC.

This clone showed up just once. CDR3 loop: CASRLVRLGNRDF. CDR3 DNA sequence: TGTGCAAGTCGCTTAGTGCGTCTGGGCAACAGAGACTTC. The chain recombines TRBV12-2 with TRBJ2-7; TRBD1 is the table's D call, not checked against the DNA. TRBV12-2 is recorded as a pseudogene. This CDR3 is built from 13 residues.

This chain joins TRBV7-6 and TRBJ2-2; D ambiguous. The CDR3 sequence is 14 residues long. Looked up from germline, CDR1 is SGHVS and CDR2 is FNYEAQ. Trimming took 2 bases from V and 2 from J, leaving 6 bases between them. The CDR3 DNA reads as TGTGCCAGCAGCTTATATTCTAACACCGGGGAGCTGTTTTTT. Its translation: CASSLYSNTGELFF. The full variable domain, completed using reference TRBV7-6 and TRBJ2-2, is GAGVSQSPRYKVTKRGQDVALRCDPISGHVSLYWYRQALGQGPEFLTYFNYEAQQDKSGLPNDRFSAERPEGSISTLTIQRTEQRDSAMYRCASSLYSNTGELFFGEGSRLTVL.

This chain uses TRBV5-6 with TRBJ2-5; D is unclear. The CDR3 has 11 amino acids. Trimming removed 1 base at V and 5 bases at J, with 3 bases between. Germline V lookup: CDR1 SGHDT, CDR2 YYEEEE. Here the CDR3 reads CASSLLETQYF. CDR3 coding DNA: TGTGCCAGCAGCTTGCTGGAGACCCAGTACTTC.

Here the CDR3 reads CASSHRGNQPQHF. The CDR3 bases are TGTGCCAGCAGTCACAGGGGCAATCAGCCCCAGCATTTT. V usage is TRBV6-1 and J usage is TRBJ1-5; D is perhaps TRBD1 (6 bases). The CDR3 contains 13 residues. Germline assignment: CDR1 MNHNS and CDR2 SASEGT. V dropped 5 bases and J dropped 2 bases, with 7 bases sitting between them.

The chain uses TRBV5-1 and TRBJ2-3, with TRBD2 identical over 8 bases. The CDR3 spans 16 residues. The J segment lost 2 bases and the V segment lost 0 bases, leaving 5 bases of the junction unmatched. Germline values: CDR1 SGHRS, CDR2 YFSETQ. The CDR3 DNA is TGCGCCAGCAGCTTGGGGACTAGCTGGGCCACAGATACGCAGTATTTT. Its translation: CASSLGTSWATDTQYF. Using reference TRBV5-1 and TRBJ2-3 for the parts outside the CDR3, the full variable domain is KAGVTQTPRYLIKTRGQQVTLSCSPISGHRSVSWYQQTPGQGLQFLFEYFSETQRNKGNFPGRFSGRQFSNSRSEMNVSTLELGDSALYLCASSLGTSWATDTQYFGPGTRLTVL.

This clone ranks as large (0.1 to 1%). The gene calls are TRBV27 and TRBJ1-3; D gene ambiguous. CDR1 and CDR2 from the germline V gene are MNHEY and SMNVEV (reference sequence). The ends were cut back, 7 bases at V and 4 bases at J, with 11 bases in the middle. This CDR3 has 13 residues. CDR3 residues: CASKFAAGNTIYF. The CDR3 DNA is TGTGCCAGCAAGTTTGCAGCAGGAAACACCATATATTTT.

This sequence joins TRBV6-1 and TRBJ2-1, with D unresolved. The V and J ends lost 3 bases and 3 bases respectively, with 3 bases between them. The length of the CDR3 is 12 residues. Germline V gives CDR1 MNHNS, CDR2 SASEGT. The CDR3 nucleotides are TGTGCCAGCAGTGACAGCTACAATGAGCAGTTCTTC. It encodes CASSDSYNEQFF.

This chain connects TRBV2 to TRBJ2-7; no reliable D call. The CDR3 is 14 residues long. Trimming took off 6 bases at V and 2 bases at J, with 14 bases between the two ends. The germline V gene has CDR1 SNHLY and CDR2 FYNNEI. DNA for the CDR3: TGTGCCAGCAGCTGGAATTCCTTAACCTACGAGCAGTACTTC. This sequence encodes CASSWNSLTYEQYF.

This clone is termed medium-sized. DNA of the CDR3: TGCGCCAGCAGCTACCTGACAGGGACTTATGGCTACACCTTC. Its translation is CASSYLTGTYGYTF. The gene calls are TRBV5-1 and TRBJ1-2; the match to TRBD1 covers 7 bases. Looked up from germline, CDR1 is SGHRS and CDR2 is YFSETQ. Trimming cost V 3 bases and J 5 bases; bases outside gene matches: 7. The CDR3 spans 14 residues.

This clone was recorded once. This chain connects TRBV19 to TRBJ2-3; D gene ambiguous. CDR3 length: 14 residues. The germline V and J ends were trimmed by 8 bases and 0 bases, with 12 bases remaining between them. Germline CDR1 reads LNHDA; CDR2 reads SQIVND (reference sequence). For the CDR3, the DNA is TGTGCCAGTGATTGGGGATCTAGCACAGATACGCAGTATTTT. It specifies CASDWGSSTDTQYF.

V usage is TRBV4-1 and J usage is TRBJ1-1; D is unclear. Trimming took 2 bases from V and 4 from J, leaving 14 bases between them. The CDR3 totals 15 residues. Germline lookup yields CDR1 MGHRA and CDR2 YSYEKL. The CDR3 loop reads CASSQNLMSGTEAFF. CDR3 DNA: TGCGCCAGCAGCCAAAACCTCATGAGCGGCACTGAAGCTTTCTTT.

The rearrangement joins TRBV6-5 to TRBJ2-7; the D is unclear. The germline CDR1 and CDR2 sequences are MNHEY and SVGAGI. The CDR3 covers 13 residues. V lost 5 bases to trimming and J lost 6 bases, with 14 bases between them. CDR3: CASSPRLSGEQYF. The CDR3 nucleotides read TGTGCCAGCAGTCCCAGGCTTTCGGGCGAGCAGTACTTC.